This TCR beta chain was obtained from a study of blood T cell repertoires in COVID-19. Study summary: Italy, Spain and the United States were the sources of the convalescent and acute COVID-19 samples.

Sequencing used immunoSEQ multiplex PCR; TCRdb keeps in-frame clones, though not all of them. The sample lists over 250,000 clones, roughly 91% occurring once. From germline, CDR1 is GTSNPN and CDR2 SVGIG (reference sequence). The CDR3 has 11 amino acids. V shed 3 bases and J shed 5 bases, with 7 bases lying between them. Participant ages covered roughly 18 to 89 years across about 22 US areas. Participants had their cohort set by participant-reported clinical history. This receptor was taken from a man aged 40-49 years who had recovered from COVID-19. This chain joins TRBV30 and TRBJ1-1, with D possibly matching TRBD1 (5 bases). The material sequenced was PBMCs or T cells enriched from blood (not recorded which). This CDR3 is CAWRQATEAFF. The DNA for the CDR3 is TGTGCCTGGAGACAGGCGACTGAAGCTTTCTTT.